The 2 T cell receptor beta chains below come from one sample, sequenced in a study of beta chain features in type 1 diabetes. The entirety of the isolated RNA underwent reverse transcription, so expressed TCRB transcripts were sequenced. Generated by immunoSEQ multiplex PCR, the TCRdb table keeps only in-frame clones and is missing some. The data contain some 160,000 clones, around 8.3% of them seen just once; the ten biggest clones take up around 0.5%. Overall study findings and caveats: Among patients with Type 1 diabetes, TCRB CDR3s were moderately but significantly shorter in every one of the four CD4+ subsets.

No antigen has been identified for these receptors. The sequencing sample was made of central memory CD4+ T cells from blood. The source is a woman between 18 and 30 years old with type 1 diabetes.

A word on this clone: Within the sample, other DNA sequences also encode this same CDR3. The chain combines TRBV18 with TRBJ1-1; no firm D call. The V end was cut by 1 base, the J end by 3 bases, with 6 bases between. This CDR3 has 13 residues. Germline CDR1 and CDR2: KGHSH and LQKENI. The CDR3 loop is CASSPRADTEAFF. In nucleotides, the CDR3 is TGTGCCAGCTCACCACGGGCTGACACTGAAGCTTTCTTT.

This clone was counted between two and nine times. The chain employs TRBV29-1 and TRBJ1-3, with D unresolved. CDR1 SQVTM and CDR2 ANQGSEA come from the germline V gene. V lost 3 bases and J 0 bases, leaving 9 bases between the germline ends. The CDR3 is 14 residues long. CDR3: CSVDEGRSGNTIYF. CDR3 nucleotides: TGCAGCGTTGATGAGGGCCGCTCTGGAAACACCATATATTTT.